A single sample is the source of the 31 T cell receptor beta chains below, sequenced in a study of tumor-infiltrating lymphocytes in primary liver carcinoma. The template, around 520 ng total RNA, yielded TCR beta cDNA made with a constant-region primer. Libraries covering TCR beta were generated through three nested multiplex PCR rounds (using a slightly modified ARM-PCR). Researchers ran the first two PCR rounds for approximately 10 cycles each with TRBV1-TRBV30 forward primers and a C-beta reverse primer. TCRdb reanalysed the multiplex PCR reads using MiXCR and keeps one entry per CDR3 protein. The data hold some 120,000 distinct CDR3 sequences, with around 60% observed a single time. Co-extraction of both nucleic acids (RNA and DNA) used about 17-31 mg of unsorted bulk tissue. What was sequenced was liver tumor tissue from sampling region 3. Noted subset: tumor region T3, left-lateral pole. The source is a woman aged 60-75 years with primary liver carcinoma and hepatitis B virus infection.

The rearrangement links TRBV5-8 to TRBJ2-1; D is perhaps TRBD2 (5 bases). The CDR3 sequence is 16 residues long. The germline V gene encodes CDR1 SGHTS and CDR2 YDEGEE. Between the trimmed V and J ends, which lost 3 bases and 3 bases, there was a span of 16 bases. The CDR3 nucleotides are TGTGCCAGCAGCTCCGAGGGAGCAGTGTTCTACAATGAGCAGTTCTTC. This sequence encodes CASSSEGAVFYNEQFF.

For this clonotype: The junction differs from germline at one of its ends, possibly a read error. The chain has TRBV28 and TRBJ2-7; TRBD2 aligns across 7 bases. CDR1 is MDHEN and CDR2 is SYDVKM in the germline V gene. The CDR3 has 15 amino acids. In nucleotides, the CDR3 is TGTGCCAGGAGTTCGGCTATCGGGAGGTTGAACGAGCAGTACTTC. Protein product: CARSSAIGRLNEQYF.

The chain has TRBV24-1 and TRBJ2-1, with 7 bases that match TRBD1. Trimming removed 5 bases from V and 7 bases from J; junction bases left unmatched: 13. From germline, CDR1 is KGHDR and CDR2 SFDVKD. The CDR3 spans 16 residues. CDR3 protein: CATSVRQGKRVNEQFF. The CDR3 coding sequence is TGTGCCACCAGTGTAAGACAGGGTAAGAGGGTTAATGAGCAGTTCTTC.

V is TRBV11-1 and J is TRBJ2-5; the D is unclear. The CDR3 spans 16 residues. Trimming removed 1 base from V and 4 bases from J, with 16 bases in between. Looked up from germline, CDR1 is SGHAT and CDR2 is FQDESV (reference sequence). This CDR3 reads CASSLVLDASLETQYF. The CDR3 DNA sequence: TGTGCCAGCAGCTTAGTATTGGACGCATCACTAGAGACCCAGTACTTC.

On this clonotype: Possible read error: a much larger clone is one base away. The chain carries TRBV7-8 and TRBJ1-2; D remains ambiguous. CDR1 is SGHVS and CDR2 is FQNEAQ in the germline V gene. The CDR3 runs to 14 residues. CDR3 region: CTSSPSQPVYGYTF. In DNA form, the CDR3 reads TGTACCAGCAGCCCTAGCCAGCCGGTCTATGGCTACACCTTC.

As to this clonotype: A much larger clonotype is one base distant, so this may be a read error. The V gene is TRBV12-3 or TRBV12-4, the J gene TRBJ1-5; no reliable D call. The V end was cut by 1 base, the J end by 4 bases, with 11 bases between. The CDR3 runs to 15 residues. The CDR3 spells CASSLVRARNQPQHF. CDR3 DNA sequence: TGTGCCAGCAGTTTAGTAAGGGCGCGGAATCAGCCCCAGCATTTT.

For this clonotype: One end of the junction varies from germline; a read error may be responsible. This chain links TRBV28 with TRBJ2-5, with TRBD2 matching 9 bases. CDR3 length: 17 amino acids. Germline values: CDR1 MDHEN, CDR2 SYDVKM. The CDR3 reads CTSSPRRGGRAQETQYF. The CDR3 nucleotides are TGTACCAGCAGTCCTCGGAGGGGCGGGAGGGCACAAGAGACCCAGTACTTC.

Turning to this clonotype: An end of the junction differs from the germline gene, which may be a read error. The genes are TRBV6-5 and TRBJ1-6; no definite D call. Germline V lookup: CDR1 MNHEY, CDR2 SVGAGI. This CDR3 contains 16 residues. The DNA for the CDR3 is TGTACCAGCAGTTACCTGGCGAGCTCCTATAACTCACCCCTCCACTTT. The encoded protein is CTSSYLASSYNSPLHF.

A word on this clonotype: Likely a read error: the CDR3 ends without its conserved phenylalanine or tryptophan. The chain carries TRBV11-2 and TRBJ2-3; the match to TRBD1 covers 7 bases. This CDR3 is 14 amino acids long. Germline CDR1 SGHAT, CDR2 FQNNGV. The CDR3 protein is CAISHELGTDTQYY. CDR3 bases: TGTGCCATCAGCCATGAATTGGGGACAGATACACAGTATTAT.

This clonotype was recorded at least ten times. The V call is TRBV7-8, the J call TRBJ2-2, with 9 positions matching TRBD1. The CDR3 spans 14 residues. J lost 7 bases, V lost 4 bases, and 4 bases had no gene match. The V gene's germline CDR1 is SGHVS and CDR2 FQNEAQ. CDR3 nucleotide sequence: TGTGCCAGCAGCTGGACAGGGGCCCTCGGGGAGCTGTTTTTT. Translating gives CASSWTGALGELFF.

This chain uses TRBV18 with TRBJ2-1, with 10 bases that match TRBD2. Trimming cost V 6 bases and J 7 bases; bases outside gene matches: 9. CDR3 length equals 15 residues. From germline, CDR1 is KGHSH and CDR2 LQKENI. CDR3 coding DNA: TGTGCCAGCTCGTCCCTAGCGGGAGCCGAGAATGAGCAGTTCTTC. It translates to CASSSLAGAENEQFF.

As concerns this clonotype: Without the conserved terminal phenylalanine or tryptophan, this CDR3 likely stems from a read error. This rearrangement joins TRBV11-3 to TRBJ2-7; TRBD1 is a possible D gene (5 bases). The CDR3 is made up of 12 amino acids. The germline CDR1 and CDR2 sequences are SGHNT and YENEEA. The CDR3 DNA reads TGTGCCGGCAGCACCACAGGCTACGAGCAGTACCTC. Translation gives CAGSTTGYEQYL.

In the case of this clonotype: This may be a read error: a much more frequent sequence differs by one nucleotide. The V and J genes are TRBV5-6 and TRBJ2-2; D possibly uses TRBD1 or TRBD2 (5 bases each). Germline CDR1 is SGHDT and CDR2 is YYEEEE. The CDR3 loop spans 14 amino acids. Written as DNA, the CDR3 is TGTGCCAGCAGCTTGGGGTTGGACACCGGGAAGCTGTTTTTT. Its protein is CASSLGLDTGKLFF.

Details on this clonotype: The germline gene is not matched at one end of the junction; a read error may be the cause. This rearrangement joins TRBV29-1 to TRBJ2-3; TRBD2 might be the D (8 bases). The CDR3 contains 14 residues. The V gene's germline CDR1 is SQVTM and CDR2 ANQGSEA. The CDR3 loop reads CSASSGSRTGTQYF. For the CDR3, the DNA is TGCAGCGCCTCGAGCGGGAGCAGGACAGGTACGCAATATTTT.

This clonotype has just one count. The final CDR3 position lacks the conserved phenylalanine or tryptophan, pointing to a likely read error. The chain employs TRBV6-6 and TRBJ2-2, with D perhaps TRBD2 (6 bases). The length of the CDR3 is 14 residues. CDR1 MNHNY and CDR2 SVGAGI come from the germline V gene (reference sequence). The DNA of the CDR3 is TGTGCCAGCAGTTACTACCGGGGGTCCGGGGATCTGTTTCTT. Translating it yields CASSYYRGSGDLFL.

V is TRBV28 and J is TRBJ2-3, with D perhaps given as TRBD1 or TRBD2 (6 bases each). V lost 5 bases and J 0 bases, leaving 15 bases between the germline ends. This CDR3 has 16 residues. CDR1 and CDR2 from the germline V gene are MDHEN and SYDVKM. In DNA, the CDR3 is TGTGCCAGCAGTCCCACCGGGGGCGCGAGCACAGATACGCAGTATTTT. Translated: CASSPTGGASTDTQYF.

This clonotype was observed a single time. V gene TRBV6-1 combines with J gene TRBJ2-1, with D perhaps TRBD2 (6 bases). The CDR3 spans 14 residues. The germline CDR1 and CDR2 sequences are MNHNS and SASEGT. CDR3 loop: CAGSELLAGDEQFF. DNA for the CDR3: TGTGCTGGCAGTGAACTACTAGCTGGCGATGAGCAGTTCTTC.

Concerning this clonotype itself: With a much larger clone just one base away, this may be a read error. The gene calls are TRBV11-3 and TRBJ2-7; 7 nucleotides match TRBD1. Germline CDR1 is SGHNT and CDR2 is YENEEA. There are 15 residues in the CDR3. The V segment lost 6 bases and the J segment 2 bases; nucleotides outside the gene matches: 10. Written as DNA, the CDR3 is TGTGCCAGCAGGGAGAACTGGGACAGACCCTACGAGCAGTACTTC. Amino acid sequence: CASRENWDRPYEQYF.

This chain joins TRBV11-2 and TRBJ1-1; possible D gene TRBD1, 5 bases. The germline V gene has CDR1 SGHAT and CDR2 FQNNGV. Trimming shortened V by 9 bases and J by 6 bases, and 23 bases separated the two germline ends. This CDR3 spans 15 amino acids. The CDR3 DNA follows: TGTGCCAGTCCCCTATCCCGGTTGATGGGGGCTGAAGCTTTCTTT. Translated, it gives CASPLSRLMGAEAFF.

Regarding this clonotype: One end of the junction is discordant with germline, which a read error may explain. The chain joins TRBV11-2 to TRBJ2-1; D is unresolved. The CDR3 length is 14 residues. Germline-derived CDR1 and CDR2 are SGHAT and FQNNGV. Here the CDR3 DNA reads TGTGCCATCAGCTTAAGGTGGCGGAACAATGGGCAATTCTTC. It yields the protein CAISLRWRNNGQFF.

The chain links TRBV28 to TRBJ2-7, with TRBD2 identical over 10 bases. V lost 6 bases to trimming and J lost 7 bases; unmatched junction nucleotides: 12. Germline values: CDR1 MDHEN, CDR2 SYDVKM. This CDR3 contains 15 residues. The CDR3 protein is CASRPSGRTGREQYF. For the CDR3, the DNA is TGTGCCAGCAGACCTAGCGGGAGAACTGGGAGGGAGCAGTACTTC.

This rearrangement joins TRBV10-3 to TRBJ2-3, with 10 bases fitting TRBD1. The V and J ends lost 6 bases and 2 bases, in that order; junction bases with no gene match: 11. Germline-derived CDR1 and CDR2 are ENHRY and SYGVKD. This CDR3 comprises 17 residues. DNA for the CDR3: TGTGCCATCAGCTCAACGACCGGGACAGGGGACACAGATACGCAGTATTTT. Encoded protein: CAISSTTGTGDTDTQYF.

This clonotype was seen just once. At one end, the junction sequence differs from germline, possibly due to a read error. The CDR3: CSVVGAQWDGFEAFF. DNA of the CDR3: TGCAGTGTTGTTGGGGCCCAATGGGACGGCTTTGAAGCTTTCTTT. The chain combines TRBV29-1 with TRBJ1-1; possibly TRBD1 for D (5 bases). The germline CDR1 and CDR2 sequences are SQVTM and ANQGSEA. The CDR3 sequence is 15 residues long.

This clonotype occurred a few times. A read error is possible here, since a much larger clone lies one base away. The chain couples TRBV6-1 to TRBJ1-1; the match to TRBD1 covers 7 bases. CDR3 length equals 18 residues. CDR1 and CDR2 (germline): MNHNS, SASEGT. Trimming at V came to 2 bases and at J to 4 bases, leaving 16 bases not matched to a gene. CDR3 DNA sequence: TGTGCCAGCAGTGAATCCGGCCCAACAGGGACAGTGAGCACTGAAGCTTTCTTT. Translated: CASSESGPTGTVSTEAFF.

This clonotype was seen ten or more times. This chain joins TRBV6-5 and TRBJ1-1; tentatively, D is TRBD1 (6 bases). Germline CDR1 is MNHEY and CDR2 is SVGAGI. The length of the CDR3 is 16 residues. V lost 6 bases, J lost 4 bases, and 21 bases lay in between. The CDR3 reads CASRPRRGAQTTEAFF. DNA of the CDR3: TGTGCCAGCAGGCCCCGTCGGGGGGCGCAGACCACTGAAGCTTTCTTT.

The chain links TRBV9 to TRBJ2-7; D perhaps matches TRBD2 (5 bases). Germline lookup yields CDR1 SGDLS and CDR2 YYNGEE. The CDR3 is 14 residues long. Trimming shortened V by 0 bases and J by 9 bases, and 16 bases separated the two germline ends. CDR3 protein: CASSVDGGGNRQYF. CDR3 nucleotides: TGTGCCAGCAGCGTAGACGGAGGAGGTAATAGGCAGTACTTC.

To note about this clonotype: This clone may be a read error of a much larger clone one base away. This chain joins TRBV4-1 and TRBJ1-5, with TRBD1 as a possible D gene (5 bases). This CDR3 is built from 15 residues. Germline CDR1 and CDR2: MGHRA and YSYEKL. The V gene lost 1 base and the J gene lost 5 bases, with 12 bases spanning the gap. In nucleotides, the CDR3 is TGCGCCAGCAGCCAAGGGTGGGAGGGGTATCAGCCCCAGCATTTT. It encodes CASSQGWEGYQPQHF.

With respect to this clonotype: An end of the junction differs from the germline gene, which may be a read error. The chain couples TRBV28 to TRBJ1-5; TRBD1 agrees at 7 bases. This CDR3 has 15 amino acids. Germline CDR1 MDHEN, CDR2 SYDVKM. The CDR3 coding sequence is TGTGCCAGCAGTCGAACAGGGGCAAGCAATCAGTCCCAGCATTTT. Translating it yields CASSRTGASNQSQHF.

As for this clonotype: A single base separates this from a much larger clone, so it may be a read error. V is TRBV10-3 and J is TRBJ2-3; a weak D match, TRBD2 (7 bases). In germline, CDR1 is ENHRY, CDR2 SYGVKD. The CDR3 length is 14 residues. V was trimmed by 10 bases and J by 5 bases, leaving 19 bases between them. CDR3 nucleotides: TGTGCCACCCGTCGGGGGGCGCTAGGAGATACGCAGTATTTT. This gives the protein CATRRGALGDTQYF.

A note on this clonotype: One end of the junction varies from germline; a read error may be responsible. V usage is TRBV28 and J usage is TRBJ2-7; TRBD2 aligns across 11 bases. Germline CDR1 and CDR2: MDHEN and SYDVKM. This CDR3 contains 15 residues. The CDR3 sequence: CASRSPTSGAYEQYF. In DNA, the CDR3 is TGTGCCAGCAGATCTCCGACTAGCGGGGCCTACGAACAGTACTTC. The full variable domain, rest sourced from reference TRBV28 and TRBJ2-7, is DVKVTQSSRYLVKRTGEKVFLECVQDMDHENMFWYRQDPGLGLRLIYFSYDVKMKEKGDIPEGYSVSREKKERFSLILESASTNQTSMYLCASRSPTSGAYEQYFGPGTRLTVT.

Comment on this clonotype: A read error is possible here, since a much larger clone lies one base away. The J gene is TRBJ1-1, the V gene TRBV6-5, with 8 positions matching TRBD1. This CDR3 has 14 amino acids. CDR1 is MNHEY and CDR2 is SVGAGI in the germline V gene. V gave up 4 bases and J gave up 6 bases; unmatched junction bases: 7. DNA for the CDR3: TGTGCCAGCAGTTTTACAGGGGGTACCGCTGAAGCTTTCTTT. This gives the protein CASSFTGGTAEAFF.